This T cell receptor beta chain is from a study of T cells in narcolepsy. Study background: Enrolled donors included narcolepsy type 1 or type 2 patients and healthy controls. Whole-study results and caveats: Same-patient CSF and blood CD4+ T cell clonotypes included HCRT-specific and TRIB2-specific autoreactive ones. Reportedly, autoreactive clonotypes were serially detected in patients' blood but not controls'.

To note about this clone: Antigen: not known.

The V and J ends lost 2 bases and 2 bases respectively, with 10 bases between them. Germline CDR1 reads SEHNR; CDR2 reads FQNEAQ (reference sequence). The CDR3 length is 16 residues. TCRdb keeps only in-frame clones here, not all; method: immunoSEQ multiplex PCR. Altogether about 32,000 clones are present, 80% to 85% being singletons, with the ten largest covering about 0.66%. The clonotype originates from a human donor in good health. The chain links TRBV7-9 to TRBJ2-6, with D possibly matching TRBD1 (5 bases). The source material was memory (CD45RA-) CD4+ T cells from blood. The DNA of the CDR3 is TGTGCCAGCAGCTTACAGGGTAGGGCTGGGGCCAACGTCCTGACTTTC. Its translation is CASSLQGRAGANVLTF.